The present entry profiles one T cell receptor beta chain with its context. The antigen it recognizes is unknown. The record has no base qualities; no much larger clone is one base away. Libraries were prepared through 5' RACE. Sequencing took place on an Illumina HiSeq 2500. The second PCR ran for about 6 to 11 cycles and used a J-beta primer mix along with a sample-barcoded 5' primer. A template-switch 5' adaptor carrying 12 random nucleotides introduced a unique molecular identifier onto each TCR beta cDNA molecule. Each sample yielded at least 2.5 million CDR3-containing paired-end reads. The Mint cDNA synthesis kit, primed by a TRBC-specific oligonucleotide, was used to synthesize first-strand cDNA from all RNA. Following uracil-DNA glycosylase treatment, a first 18-cycle PCR with universal primers M1SS and BC2_uni_R was performed on all cDNA. The original pipeline was this. For normalization, 1 million high-quality reads were randomly selected from each sample, with every read carrying a distinct molecular identifier. Reads with shared molecular identifiers were discarded instead of being binned into consensus sequences. MiTCR, with a Q25 quality threshold and the strictest error-elimination algorithm, was used for CDR3 identification, clonotype clustering and error correction. A nonparametric unseen species model with Euler transformation was used to estimate a lower bound on total TCR beta diversity. TCRdb applied fastp at Q25 and MiXCR to the public reads, then kept only in-frame beta chains. Every distinct CDR3 protein forms one entry, paired with its most common genes and DNA. The V and J calls here are based on TCRdb, not the publication. The sample data list about 580,000 distinct CDR3 sequences, and 45% to 55% of these were observed just once. Roughly 24% of the sample rests with the top ten.

This entry is derived from a study of blood T cells in healthy people across ages (dated by TCRdb to between 2015 and 2017). Study-wide context: In model experiments, template switching captured about one uniquely barcoded TCR beta cDNA molecule for every two T cells. To track age-related changes in TCR beta repertoire diversity, the study relied on deep sequencing normalized with unique cDNA molecular identifiers. The donors were divided into four age groups: young (average around 16 years), middle-aged (approximately 41), aged (approximately 59) and long-lived (roughly 82). To avoid experimental bias, donors of different ages were spread randomly across the sequencing lanes. For two donors (one aged 18 to 29 and one aged 80 or older), the study analyzed two additional independent replicas of 1 million unique cDNA reads from the same blood draw. The study at large found these results: A strong correlation was found between observed TCR beta diversity and the percentage of naive T cells measured by flow cytometry. Estimates of total diversity from one million sequenced T cells were regarded as lower bounds and underestimates. Compared with the aged group, the long-lived group had more naive CD4+ T cells, fewer expanded clones and increased TCR diversity, a pattern suggesting age selection. Because the CMV infection status of the donors was unknown, age-related changes in expanded clonotypes may potentially have been confounded. Bulk unsorted PBMC profiling prevented conclusive comparison of naive and antigen-experienced compartments. As age increased, observed TCR beta diversity per million T cells dropped in a roughly linear way, and a significant reduction was already evident by age about 36.

The donors were roughly 39 Caucasian individuals from Russia, aged about 6 to 95 years, who were systemically healthy. About 10 milliliters of peripheral blood were collected from each donor into EDTA-treated Vacutainer tubes. Ficoll-Paque density-gradient centrifugation was used to isolate PBMCs, with at least 6.5 million obtained per sample. Total RNA was extracted from PBMCs with Trizol reagent, with at least 6 micrograms obtained per sample. The percentages of naive CD45RAhigh/CD27high T cells were determined by flow cytometry on a PBMC aliquot from every donor. The CDR3 holds 15 amino acids from the cysteine to the phenylalanine. Of all the DNA, just the CDR3 is kept, 45 bases in frame from base 1. V is cut by 3 bases and J by 0 bases, and the space between the germline ends is 9 bases. CDR1 and CDR2 are read off the germline V gene as SNHLY and FYNNEI.

Input material: blood. The source is a man aged 80 or over in good health. The receptor chain draws on TRBV2 and TRBJ2-1; no D segment can be confidently identified. In nucleotide form, the sequence is TGTGCCAGCAGTGAGCTTCGGAGCTCCTACAATGAGCAGTTCTTC. Its translation reads: CASSELRSSYNEQFF.